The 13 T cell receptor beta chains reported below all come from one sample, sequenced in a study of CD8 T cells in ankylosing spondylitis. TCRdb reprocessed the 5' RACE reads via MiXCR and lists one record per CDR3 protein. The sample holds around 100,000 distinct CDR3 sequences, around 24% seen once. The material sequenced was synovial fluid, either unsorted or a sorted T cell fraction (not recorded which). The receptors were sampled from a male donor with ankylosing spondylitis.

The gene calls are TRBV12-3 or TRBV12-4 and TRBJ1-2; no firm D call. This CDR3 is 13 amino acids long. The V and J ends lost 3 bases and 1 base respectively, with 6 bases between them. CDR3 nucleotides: TGTGCCAGCAGTTTGTCGAATAACTATGGCTACACCTTC. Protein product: CASSLSNNYGYTF.

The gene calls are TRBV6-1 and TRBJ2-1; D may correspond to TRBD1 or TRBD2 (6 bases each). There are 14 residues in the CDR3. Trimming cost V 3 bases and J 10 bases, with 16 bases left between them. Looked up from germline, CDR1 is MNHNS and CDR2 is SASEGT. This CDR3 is CASSEGGRSREQFF. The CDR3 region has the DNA TGTGCCAGCAGTGAGGGGGGCCGCTCTAGGGAGCAGTTCTTC.

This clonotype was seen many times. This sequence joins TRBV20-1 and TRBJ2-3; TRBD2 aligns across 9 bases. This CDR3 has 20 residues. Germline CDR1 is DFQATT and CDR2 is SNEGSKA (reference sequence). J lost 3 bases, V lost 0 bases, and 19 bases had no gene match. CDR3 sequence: CSARDALAVLSGSPTDTQYF. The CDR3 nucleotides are TGCAGTGCTAGAGATGCACTTGCGGTACTTAGCGGGAGTCCGACAGATACGCAGTATTTT.

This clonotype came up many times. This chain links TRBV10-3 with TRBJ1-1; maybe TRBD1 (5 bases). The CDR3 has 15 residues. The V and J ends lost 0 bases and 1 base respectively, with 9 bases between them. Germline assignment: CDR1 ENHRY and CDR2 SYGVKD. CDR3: CAISESGLTNTEAFF. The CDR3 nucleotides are TGTGCCATCAGTGAGTCGGGACTGACGAACACTGAAGCTTTCTTT.

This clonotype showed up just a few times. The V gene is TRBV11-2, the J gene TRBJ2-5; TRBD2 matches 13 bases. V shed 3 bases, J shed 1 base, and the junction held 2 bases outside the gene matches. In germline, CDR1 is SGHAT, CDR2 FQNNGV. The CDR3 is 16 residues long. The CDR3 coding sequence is TGTGCCAGCAGCTTGGGACTAGCGGGGCCCCAAGAGACCCAGTACTTC. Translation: CASSLGLAGPQETQYF.

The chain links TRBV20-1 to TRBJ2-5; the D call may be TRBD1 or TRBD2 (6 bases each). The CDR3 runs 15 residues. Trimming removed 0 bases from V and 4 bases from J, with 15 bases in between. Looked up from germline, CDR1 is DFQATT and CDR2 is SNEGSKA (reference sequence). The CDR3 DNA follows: TGCAGTGCTAGAGATCTTCGGGGGCGAGGAGAGACCCAGTACTTC. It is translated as CSARDLRGRGETQYF.

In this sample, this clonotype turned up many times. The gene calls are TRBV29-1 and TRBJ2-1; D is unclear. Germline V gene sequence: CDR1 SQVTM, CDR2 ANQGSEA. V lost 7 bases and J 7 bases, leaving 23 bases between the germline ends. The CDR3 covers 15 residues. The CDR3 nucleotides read TGCAGCGGGAGAGTCTCGACTCTCATCCCTAATGAGCAGTTCTTC. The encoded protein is CSGRVSTLIPNEQFF.

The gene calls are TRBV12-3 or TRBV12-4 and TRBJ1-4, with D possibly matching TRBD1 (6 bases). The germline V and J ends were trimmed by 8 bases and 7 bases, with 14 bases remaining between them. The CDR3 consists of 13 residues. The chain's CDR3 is CASSWGRGEKLFF. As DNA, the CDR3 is TGTGCCAGCTCCTGGGGGCGTGGTGAAAAACTGTTTTTT.

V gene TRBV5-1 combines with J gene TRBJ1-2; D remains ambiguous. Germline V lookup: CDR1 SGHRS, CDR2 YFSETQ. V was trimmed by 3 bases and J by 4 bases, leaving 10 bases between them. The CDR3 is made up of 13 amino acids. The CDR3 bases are TGCGCCAGCAGCTCGGGCAGTGGCTATGGCTACACCTTC. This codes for CASSSGSGYGYTF. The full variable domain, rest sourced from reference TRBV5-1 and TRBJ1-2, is KAGVTQTPRYLIKTRGQQVTLSCSPISGHRSVSWYQQTPGQGLQFLFEYFSETQRNKGNFPGRFSGRQFSNSRSEMNVSTLELGDSALYLCASSSGSGYGYTFGSGTRLTVV.

CDR3 residues: CASSPIGVAGELFF. Written as DNA, the CDR3 is TGTGCCAGCAGCCCTATCGGGGTGGCCGGGGAGCTGTTTTTT. V is TRBV7-9 and J is TRBJ2-2; possible D gene TRBD2, 5 bases. Germline-derived CDR1 and CDR2 are SEHNR and FQNEAQ (reference sequence). The V end lost 5 bases, the J end lost 6 bases, and 13 bases lay between the germline ends. The CDR3 is made up of 14 amino acids. The entire variable domain, with the rest obtained from reference TRBV7-9 and TRBJ2-2, is as follows: DTGVSQNPRHKITKRGQNVTFRCDPISEHNRLYWYRQTLGQGPEFLTYFQNEAQLEKSRLLSDRFSAERPKGSFSTLEIQRTEQGDSAMYLCASSPIGVAGELFFGEGSRLTVL.

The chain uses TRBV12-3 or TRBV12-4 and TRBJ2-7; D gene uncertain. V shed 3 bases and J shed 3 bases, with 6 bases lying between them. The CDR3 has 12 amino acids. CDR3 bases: TGTGCCAGCAGTTTCGTACGCTACGAGCAGTACTTC. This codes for CASSFVRYEQYF.

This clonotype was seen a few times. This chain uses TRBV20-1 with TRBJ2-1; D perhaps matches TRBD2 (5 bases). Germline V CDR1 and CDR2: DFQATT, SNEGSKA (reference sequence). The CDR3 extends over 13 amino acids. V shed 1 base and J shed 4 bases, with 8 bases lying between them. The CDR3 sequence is CSARGESYNEQFF. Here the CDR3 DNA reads TGCAGTGCTAGAGGGGAGTCATACAATGAGCAGTTCTTC.

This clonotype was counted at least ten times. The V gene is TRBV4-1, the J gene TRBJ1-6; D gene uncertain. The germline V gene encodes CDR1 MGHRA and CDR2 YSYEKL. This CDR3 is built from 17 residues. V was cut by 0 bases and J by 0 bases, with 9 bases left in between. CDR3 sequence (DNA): TGCGCCAGCAGCCAAGATAGTTGGAGCTCCTATAATTCACCCCTCCACTTT. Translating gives CASSQDSWSSYNSPLHF.